Presented here are 19 T cell receptor beta chains from one specimen sequenced in a study of blood T cells in healthy people across ages. Through a sample-barcoded 5' primer and a J-beta primer mix, a second PCR was run for roughly 7 to 12 cycles. MiXCR, run by TCRdb on the 5' RACE reads, gives a single entry per CDR3 protein. The data hold around 1,900,000 distinct CDR3 sequences, with about 39% observed a single time. What was sequenced was blood. These receptors all come from a human donor in good health.

The chain recombines TRBV7-9 with TRBJ2-3; 9 positions agree with TRBD2. The junction had 5 bases not matched to a gene; V was cut back by 5 bases and J by 5 bases. Germline V CDR1 and CDR2: SEHNR, FQNEAQ (reference sequence). CDR3 length: 14 residues. The CDR3 protein is CASSQGLARDTQYF. The CDR3, as DNA: TGTGCCAGCAGCCAGGGACTAGCAAGAGATACGCAGTATTTT.

The sample holds many counts of this clonotype. The chain combines TRBV7-2 with TRBJ1-2; D is unresolved. The V end lost 2 bases, the J end lost 7 bases, and 11 bases lay between the germline ends. The CDR3 loop spans 13 amino acids. CDR1 and CDR2 (germline): SGHTA, FQGNSA. CDR3 protein: CASSLNRGAGYTF. CDR3 sequence (DNA): TGTGCCAGCAGCTTAAATAGAGGTGCTGGCTACACCTTC.

This clonotype was found a few times. The junction departs from germline at one end; a sequencing error may be responsible. The chain combines TRBV15 with TRBJ2-7; 9 bases agree with TRBD1. CDR3 length: 15 residues. The germline V gene encodes CDR1 LNHNV and CDR2 YYDKDF (reference sequence). CDR3 amino acids: CATSPPDRGVYKQYF. The CDR3 DNA sequence: TGTGCCACCAGCCCCCCCGACAGGGGGGTCTACAAGCAGTACTTC.

The chain couples TRBV11-3 to TRBJ1-1, with 7 bases that match TRBD1. Germline CDR1 SGHNT, CDR2 YENEEA. Trimming took 0 bases from V and 5 from J; bases not matched to a gene: 12. CDR3 length equals 17 residues. The DNA of the CDR3 is TGTGCCAGCAGCTTAGATCGGGGACTTCCAGGGGGGACTGAAGCTTTCTTT. Amino acids: CASSLDRGLPGGTEAFF.

The chain has TRBV4-1 and TRBJ1-1; D is perhaps TRBD1 (5 bases). The CDR3 has 16 residues. CDR1 is MGHRA and CDR2 is YSYEKL in the germline V gene. The V end lost 1 base, the J end lost 4 bases, and 16 bases lay between the germline ends. The CDR3 nucleotides read TGCGCCAGCAGCCAAGCGGTCCAATTGGGGGGCACTGAAGCTTTCTTT. As protein: CASSQAVQLGGTEAFF.

This clonotype has more than one count but fewer than ten. The rearrangement joins TRBV18 to TRBJ1-1; TRBD1 might be the D (6 bases). The V end lost 3 bases, the J end lost 3 bases, and 17 bases lay between the germline ends. The germline V gene encodes CDR1 KGHSH and CDR2 LQKENI. The CDR3 has 16 residues. Here the CDR3 DNA reads TGTGCCAGCTCACCGCCCGAACAGGGCTTTTACACTGAAGCTTTCTTT. It encodes CASSPPEQGFYTEAFF.

The CDR3 is CATLKGGQTGLNEKLFF. CDR3 nucleotides: TGTGCCACCTTAAAAGGGGGACAAACGGGATTGAATGAAAAACTGTTTTTT. The chain couples TRBV27 to TRBJ1-4; maybe TRBD1 (6 bases). V lost 10 bases and J 5 bases, leaving 26 bases between the germline ends. Looked up from germline, CDR1 is MNHEY and CDR2 is SMNVEV (reference sequence). The CDR3 has 17 amino acids.

There are a few counts of this clonotype. This rearrangement joins TRBV6-4 to TRBJ2-1, with 8 bases that match TRBD2. V was pared by 6 bases and J by 2 bases, with 12 bases of the junction left unmatched. Germline CDR1 is MRHNA and CDR2 is SNTAGT. CDR3 length equals 17 residues. This chain's CDR3 is CASSGGPLAGPYNEQFF. The DNA for the CDR3 is TGTGCCAGCAGCGGGGGTCCTCTAGCGGGCCCCTACAATGAGCAGTTCTTC.

This clonotype was counted between two and nine times. The CDR3 bases are TGTGCCACCAGTGACCCAAGCGTACAGCCATATAACTATGGCTACACCTTC. Translating it yields CATSDPSVQPYNYGYTF. This chain connects TRBV24-1 to TRBJ1-2; no clear D gene. The CDR3 runs 17 residues. The germline V gene has CDR1 KGHDR and CDR2 SFDVKD. V lost 4 bases and J 1 base, leaving 18 bases between the germline ends.

This clonotype was detected only a few times. The V gene is TRBV6-5, the J gene TRBJ1-2, with TRBD1 matching over 7 bases. The CDR3 has 13 amino acids. V was clipped by 7 bases and J by 6 bases; unmatched bases: 8. The germline gives CDR1 MNHEY, CDR2 SVGAGI. The CDR3 loop reads CASTRTGRDGYTF. The CDR3 DNA is TGTGCCAGCACAAGGACAGGAAGAGATGGCTACACCTTC.

This clonotype came up many times. The chain carries TRBV4-3 and TRBJ2-3; unclear D gene. Trimming pared 0 bases from V and 6 bases from J, leaving 7 bases between. Germline assignment: CDR1 LGHNA and CDR2 YSLEER. The CDR3 spans 13 residues. The CDR3 coding sequence is TGCGCCAGCAGCCAAGACTTCCCCGATACGCAGTATTTT. Encoded protein: CASSQDFPDTQYF.

The chain employs TRBV3-1 and TRBJ1-6; maybe TRBD1 (6 bases). The germline gives CDR1 LGHDT, CDR2 YNNKEL (reference sequence). This CDR3 is built from 20 residues. Between the trimmed V and J ends, which lost 4 bases and 0 bases, there was a span of 22 bases. CDR3: CASSPRTETHPSSYNSPLHF. The CDR3 region has the DNA TGTGCCAGCAGCCCCCGGACAGAGACTCACCCTAGCTCCTATAATTCACCCCTCCACTTT.

This clonotype was seen more than once but under ten times. The rearrangement links TRBV4-2 to TRBJ1-1; 9 positions match TRBD1. Trimming at V came to 4 bases and at J to 1 base, leaving 10 bases not matched to a gene. The CDR3 loop spans 17 amino acids. Germline CDR1 is LGHNA and CDR2 is YNFKEQ. CDR3: CASSRGTGRIGNTEAFF. The CDR3 DNA follows: TGTGCCAGCAGCCGAGGGACAGGGAGGATAGGGAACACTGAAGCTTTCTTT.

This clonotype was seen a few times. The chain is built from TRBV5-1 and TRBJ2-1; no clear D. Trimming took 0 bases from V and 9 from J, leaving 10 bases between them. CDR3 length: 13 residues. From germline, CDR1 is SGHRS and CDR2 YFSETQ. The CDR3 nucleotides read TGCGCCAGCAGCTTGGATCTGCAGCTTGAGCAGTTCTTC. This encodes CASSLDLQLEQFF. Full variable domain (remainder filled in from reference TRBV5-1 and TRBJ2-1): KAGVTQTPRYLIKTRGQQVTLSCSPISGHRSVSWYQQTPGQGLQFLFEYFSETQRNKGNFPGRFSGRQFSNSRSEMNVSTLELGDSALYLCASSLDLQLEQFFGPGTRLTVL.

This clonotype was observed many times. V is TRBV5-5 and J is TRBJ1-4, with TRBD1 identical over 8 bases. CDR3 length: 14 amino acids. Germline CDR1 reads SGHKS; CDR2 reads YYEKEE (reference sequence). The ends lost 3 bases at V and 6 bases at J; junction bases unmatched: 4. CDR3 in DNA: TGTGCCAGCAGCTGGACAGGGATGGATGAAAAACTGTTTTTT. This gives the protein CASSWTGMDEKLFF. Drawing the rest from reference TRBV5-5 and TRBJ1-4, the complete variable domain is DAGVTQSPTHLIKTRGQQVTLRCSPISGHKSVSWYQQVLGQGPQFIFQYYEKEERGRGNFPDRFSARQFPNYSSELNVNALLLGDSALYLCASSWTGMDEKLFFGSGTQLSVL.

This clonotype was seen a handful of times. This sequence joins TRBV7-2 and TRBJ1-1; no reliable D call. The germline V gene has CDR1 SGHTA and CDR2 FQGNSA. CDR3 length: 12 amino acids. V lost 5 bases to trimming and J lost 11 bases, with 15 bases between them. CDR3 DNA sequence: TGTGCCAGCAGCCATCCGGGCCTTAAGGCTTTCTTT. Its protein is CASSHPGLKAFF. The whole variable domain, filled in from reference TRBV7-2 and TRBJ1-1, reads GAGVSQSPSNKVTEKGKDVELRCDPISGHTALYWYRQSLGQGLEFLIYFQGNSAPDKSGLPSDRFSAERTGGSVSTLTIQRTQQEDSAVYLCASSHPGLKAFFGQGTRLTVV.

This clonotype was picked up a small number of times. The chain employs TRBV7-9 and TRBJ1-2; 10 bases are shared with TRBD1. With V trimmed by 1 base and J by 0 bases, 8 bases remained unmatched. This CDR3 has 18 amino acids. The V gene's germline CDR1 is SEHNR and CDR2 FQNEAQ (reference sequence). CDR3: CASSLVSPGTGANYGYTF. The DNA of the CDR3 is TGTGCCAGCAGCTTAGTTTCCCCCGGGACAGGGGCTAACTATGGCTACACCTTC.

J is TRBJ1-5 and V is TRBV14; D call uncertain. Trimming took 0 bases from V and 9 from J, leaving 6 bases between them. CDR1 SGHDN and CDR2 FVKESK come from the germline V gene. The CDR3 consists of 12 residues. Here the CDR3 reads CASSQDSRPQHF. CDR3 nucleotides: TGTGCCAGCAGCCAAGATTCGCGGCCCCAGCATTTT.

CDR3 nucleotide sequence: TGTGCCACCAGTGACCTTAGCGGGGGGCGACATAATGAGCAGTTCTTC. Protein: CATSDLSGGRHNEQFF. The V call is TRBV24-1, the J call TRBJ2-1; the match to TRBD2 covers 10 bases. CDR1 KGHDR and CDR2 SFDVKD come from the germline V gene. Trimming cost V 4 bases and J 7 bases; bases outside gene matches: 9. The CDR3 has 16 residues.